A single sample gave rise to the 18 T cell receptor beta chains below, sequenced in a study of cytomegalovirus exposure and HLA in healthy donors. Profiling relied on immunoSEQ multiplex PCR, and the TCRdb table lists in-frame clones only, not all of them. The sample shows about 120,000 clones, over 65% of them seen only once. The sequenced material came from PBMCs. The receptors originated from a woman aged 25 to 39 in good health and CMV-seronegative.

The J gene is TRBJ2-1, the V gene TRBV6-1, with a tentative D call TRBD1 (6 bases). This CDR3 region has 12 residues. Per the germline V gene, CDR1 is MNHNS and CDR2 is SASEGT. Trimming pared 4 bases from V and 9 bases from J, leaving 10 bases between. CDR3 in amino acids: CASSAGAGEQFF. The CDR3 DNA sequence: TGTGCCAGCAGTGCAGGGGCAGGTGAGCAGTTCTTC.

A single count supports this clone. This chain joins TRBV6-6 and TRBJ1-1; 7 nucleotides align to TRBD1. V shed 7 bases, J shed 7 bases, and the junction held 6 bases outside the gene matches. Germline loops: CDR1 MNHNY, CDR2 SVGAGI (reference sequence). The CDR3 totals 12 residues. This chain's CDR3 is CASTSQGNEAFF. The CDR3 nucleotides read TGTGCCAGCACCTCACAGGGGAATGAAGCTTTCTTT.

The V gene is TRBV19, the J gene TRBJ1-6; 11 bases are shared with TRBD1. Trimming cost V 1 base and J 9 bases; bases outside gene matches: 5. The CDR3 consists of 16 residues. The V gene's germline CDR1 is LNHDA and CDR2 SQIVND (reference sequence). For the CDR3, the DNA is TGTGCCAGTAGTATAGTTGGGACAGGGGGTGCTTCACCCCTCCACTTT. Its translation: CASSIVGTGGASPLHF.

The chain employs TRBV30 and TRBJ1-2, with TRBD1 as a possible D gene (5 bases). The germline CDR1 and CDR2 sequences are GTSNPN and SVGIG (reference sequence). The CDR3 covers 13 residues. V was clipped by 3 bases and J by 2 bases, with 10 bases between them. CDR3 sequence: CAWRDKGNYGYTF. The CDR3 nucleotides read TGTGCCTGGAGGGACAAAGGGAACTATGGCTACACCTTC.

This clone was picked up one time. The DNA for the CDR3 is TGTGCCAGCAGCCATAAAGAGGGACAGGGCGGCACCGGGGAGCTGTTTTTT. This translates into CASSHKEGQGGTGELFF. This chain connects TRBV7-2 to TRBJ2-2, with TRBD1 matching 9 bases. Germline V lookup: CDR1 SGHTA, CDR2 FQGNSA. This CDR3 spans 17 amino acids. J was trimmed by 4 bases and V by 5 bases; bases with no gene match: 11.

The genes are TRBV25-1 and TRBJ2-5; D is ambiguous. CDR1 MGHDK and CDR2 SYGVNS come from the germline V gene. The V and J ends lost 10 bases and 3 bases respectively, with 9 bases between them. This CDR3 has 11 amino acids. CDR3 region: CATATEETQYF. The CDR3 DNA reads TGTGCCACCGCCACGGAAGAGACCCAGTACTTC.

A single count supports this clone. V usage is TRBV7-2 and J usage is TRBJ2-7, with D unresolved. V was trimmed by 5 bases and J by 0 bases, leaving 11 bases between them. The CDR3 runs 14 residues. Germline values: CDR1 SGHTA, CDR2 FQGNSA. The CDR3 region is CASSPTPPSYEQYF. The CDR3 nucleotides are TGTGCCAGCAGCCCTACCCCCCCCTCCTACGAGCAGTACTTC.

The chain recombines TRBV6-5 with TRBJ2-2; TRBD2 aligns across 8 bases. V lost 7 bases to trimming and J lost 6 bases; unmatched junction nucleotides: 7. This CDR3 region has 14 residues. Germline CDR1 MNHEY, CDR2 SVGAGI. CDR3 sequence reads: CASTLGLAAGELFF. CDR3 bases: TGTGCCAGCACCCTAGGACTAGCTGCCGGGGAGCTGTTTTTT.

This clone was seen only a few times. The chain has TRBV4-1 and TRBJ2-1; 9 nucleotides match TRBD2. From germline, CDR1 is MGHRA and CDR2 YSYEKL. This CDR3 comprises 13 residues. V lost 2 bases, J lost 10 bases, and 3 bases stayed unmatched. The CDR3 DNA sequence: TGCGCCAGCAGCCAATATGGACTAGCGGAGCAGTTCTTC. Its translation is CASSQYGLAEQFF.

V gene TRBV6-5 combines with J gene TRBJ1-1; 9 positions agree with TRBD1. Germline values: CDR1 MNHEY, CDR2 SVGAGI. CDR3 length equals 15 residues. V lost 6 bases and J lost 3; bases outside the gene matches: 8. Written as DNA, the CDR3 is TGTGCCAGCAGCCTCCGGGACAGGGTCGACACTGAAGCTTTCTTT. Amino acids: CASSLRDRVDTEAFF.

This chain joins TRBV5-1 and TRBJ2-5; D possibly corresponds to TRBD2 (6 bases). Per the germline V gene, CDR1 is SGHRS and CDR2 is YFSETQ. Trimming removed 4 bases at V and 4 bases at J, with 17 bases between. The CDR3 spans 15 residues. As DNA, the CDR3 is TGCGCCAGCAGCCCGCGCGGACTAACCCCAGAGACCCAGTACTTC. The encoded protein is CASSPRGLTPETQYF.

The genes are TRBV4-1 and TRBJ2-1; no clear D. The CDR3 length is 11 residues. The V gene lost 3 bases and the J gene lost 11 bases, with 8 bases spanning the gap. Germline-derived CDR1 and CDR2 are MGHRA and YSYEKL. In nucleotides, the CDR3 is TGCGCCAGCAGCCAGGGCCACCAGCAGTTCTTC. It is translated as CASSQGHQQFF.

The chain uses TRBV18 and TRBJ2-2, with 9 nucleotides matching TRBD2. V lost 2 bases, J lost 1 base, and 5 bases stayed unmatched. From germline, CDR1 is KGHSH and CDR2 LQKENI. This CDR3 is built from 17 residues. CDR3 sequence reads: CASSPGATSGNTGELFF. In DNA form, the CDR3 reads TGTGCCAGCTCACCAGGGGCGACTAGCGGGAACACCGGGGAGCTGTTTTTT.

This chain joins TRBV7-2 and TRBJ2-1; 7 bases are a match to TRBD2. The germline CDR1 and CDR2 sequences are SGHTA and FQGNSA. The junction had 5 bases not matched to a gene; V was cut back by 3 bases and J by 3 bases. This CDR3 is 15 amino acids long. The chain's CDR3 is CASSLAWGGYNEQFF. The CDR3 nucleotides are TGTGCCAGCAGCTTGGCGTGGGGGGGCTACAATGAGCAGTTCTTC.

This rearrangement joins TRBV6-5 to TRBJ2-7; TRBD1 matches at 9 bases. After removal of 6 bases from V and 1 base from J, the junction contained 4 bases not matched to a gene. The CDR3 is 14 residues long. CDR1 MNHEY and CDR2 SVGAGI come from the germline V gene. Written as DNA, the CDR3 is TGTGCCAGCAGCCGGACAGGGGTGTCCTACGAGCAGTACTTC. It codes for CASSRTGVSYEQYF.

This clone appeared a few times. The rearrangement joins TRBV6-5 to TRBJ2-7; the match to TRBD1 covers 7 bases. The CDR3 loop spans 14 amino acids. V shed 2 bases, J shed 0 bases, and the junction held 1 base outside the gene matches. Germline V CDR1 and CDR2: MNHEY, SVGAGI. This CDR3 is CASSYGDSSYEQYF. CDR3 in DNA: TGTGCCAGCAGTTACGGGGACAGCTCCTACGAGCAGTACTTC.

The chain is built from TRBV6-5 and TRBJ2-5, with 10 nucleotides matching TRBD1. V lost 2 bases to trimming and J lost 4 bases; unmatched junction nucleotides: 4. The CDR3 runs 15 residues. CDR1 is MNHEY, CDR2 SVGAGI, per germline. CDR3 in DNA: TGTGCCAGCAGTTACCGACAGGGGGCTGGAGAGACCCAGTACTTC. Protein product: CASSYRQGAGETQYF.

This clone showed up just once. The DNA of the CDR3 is TGTGCCAGCAGCATGGGACAGGGGCGGACCGGGGAGCTGTTTTTT. The encoded protein is CASSMGQGRTGELFF. The chain is built from TRBV5-4 and TRBJ2-2; 10 bases match TRBD1. V lost 4 bases, J lost 5 bases, and 5 bases stayed unmatched. This CDR3 comprises 15 residues. The germline V gene has CDR1 SGHNT and CDR2 YYREEE (reference sequence).